A selection of T cell receptor beta chains follows, all from one sample in a study of T cells in Graves' hyperthyroidism and ophthalmopathy. TCRdb re-called the multiplex PCR reads through MiXCR, storing one row per CDR3 protein. The sample yields more than 500,000 distinct CDR3 sequences, roughly 15% seen once. Sequenced material: blood. Receptors were obtained from a young woman with Graves' hyperthyroidism. CDR3s include the opening cysteine and the closing phenylalanine or tryptophan. A D gene is named only where the DNA matches it firmly. The size of a clone is reported for some rows only, either as once, few or many, or as a class for expanded clones.

J gene | D gene | CDR3 length | V gene | clone size | CDR3 DNA | CDR3 protein
TRBJ2-7 | TRBD2 | 15 | TRBV2 | many | TGTGCCAGCAGGACTATTAGCGGGAGAACCTACGAGCAGTACTTC | CASRTISGRTYEQYF
TRBJ2-1 | TRBD2 | 16 | TRBV3-1 | many | TGTGCCAGCAGCCACCGACTAGCGGGAGGTTACAATGAGCAGTTCTTC | CASSHRLAGGYNEQFF
TRBJ2-1 | TRBD2 | 13 | TRBV28 | many | TGTGCCAGCAGTCGACTAGCTAGAAATGAGCAGTTCTTC | CASSRLARNEQFF
TRBJ2-1 | . | 13 | TRBV12-3/TRBV12-4 | few | TGTGCCAGCAGTTTATACAGGGCCAATGAGCAGTTCTTC | CASSLYRANEQFF
TRBJ2-7 | . | 13 | TRBV20-1 | . | TGCAGTGCTAGTGGAGTTCGATCCTACGAGCAGTACTTC | CSASGVRSYEQYF
TRBJ1-1 | . | 14 | TRBV20-1 | many | TGCAGTGCTCTAGGGAACAGGAGAGACACTGAAGCTTTCTTT | CSALGNRRDTEAFF
TRBJ2-1 | TRBD2 | 13 | TRBV12-3/TRBV12-4 | . | TGTGCCAGCAGTTTAGGTAGGCGGGAGTGGATGTTCTTC | CASSLGRREWMFF
TRBJ2-7 | TRBD1 | 16 | TRBV28 | many | TGTGCCAGCAGCCTAGGCCAGGGGGTGTCCGCCTACGAGCAGTACTTC | CASSLGQGVSAYEQYF
TRBJ1-2 | TRBD1 | 13 | TRBV12-3/TRBV12-4 | few | TGTGCCAGCAGTTTAATACAGGGGTATGGCTACACCTTC | CASSLIQGYGYTF
TRBJ2-3 | TRBD2 | 18 | TRBV28 | many | TGTGCCAGCAGTTTATACGGGTTTACCGGGAGGGTGACAGATACGCAGTATTTT | CASSLYGFTGRVTDTQYF
TRBJ2-7 | . | 15 | TRBV7-8 | many | TGTGCCAGCAGCCCCCTCGGGCTAGCAGTCTACGAGCAGTACTTC | CASSPLGLAVYEQYF
TRBJ2-3 | TRBD1 | 16 | TRBV6-6 | few | TGTGCCAGCAGTTACGGACAGGGATGGAGCACAGATACGCAGTATTTT | CASSYGQGWSTDTQYF
TRBJ2-3 | TRBD1 | 14 | TRBV5-1 | many | TGCGCCAGCAGCGGACAGGGCGAGGGAGATACGCAGTATTTT | CASSGQGEGDTQYF
TRBJ2-1 | . | 14 | TRBV27 | many | TGTGCCAGCAGTTTTGGTCCGACGGACAATGAGCAGTTCTTC | CASSFGPTDNEQFF
TRBJ1-5 | . | 15 | TRBV5-1 | few | TGCGCCAGCAGCTACGGAGGGGGTGCAGACCAGCCCCAGCATTTT | CASSYGGGADQPQHF
TRBJ2-1 | . | 14 | TRBV10-2 | . | TGCGCCAGCAGTGACAGAGGAGGCTACAATGAGCAGTTCTTC | CASSDRGGYNEQFF
TRBJ1-5 | . | 15 | TRBV12-3/TRBV12-4 | . | TGTGCCAGCAGTTTAAATTCACAGGGAAATCAGCCCCAGCATTTT | CASSLNSQGNQPQHF
TRBJ1-2 | . | 14 | TRBV10-3 | once | TGTGCCATCAGTCCCCAGGCGAGGCGGAATGGCTACACCTTC | CAISPQARRNGYTF
TRBJ2-3 | TRBD2 | 14 | TRBV7-3 | many | TGTGCCAGCAGCTTAGTGGGGGAGGGAGATACGCAGTATTTT | CASSLVGEGDTQYF
TRBJ2-4 | TRBD1 | 18 | TRBV7-2 | . | TGTGCCAGCAGCAATCTCCAGGGGGCCTCTCTAGCCAAAAACATTCAGTACTTC | CASSNLQGASLAKNIQYF
TRBJ2-3 | . | 14 | TRBV20-1 | many | TGCAGTGCTAGTATTACGGGACATGGAGATACGCAGTATTTT | CSASITGHGDTQYF
TRBJ2-1 | TRBD2 | 14 | TRBV19 | few | TGTGCCAGCCGTCCGGGACTAGACTACAATGAGCAGTTCTTC | CASRPGLDYNEQFF
TRBJ2-3 | TRBD2 | 20 | TRBV27 | . | TGTGCCAGCAGTTTCCGAACCGCGAAATTACTAGCGGGAGGGGATGATACGCAGTATTTT | CASSFRTAKLLAGGDDTQYF
TRBJ2-2 | . | 12 | TRBV11-2 | many | TGTGCCAGCAGGGGGATCACCGGGGAGCTGTTTTTT | CASRGITGELFF
TRBJ2-2 | . | 13 | TRBV12-3/TRBV12-4 | few | TGTGCCAGCAGCCAGACAGGAGCCGGGGAGCTGTTTTTT | CASSQTGAGELFF
TRBJ2-3 | TRBD2 | 16 | TRBV14 | few | TGTGCCAGCAGCCAACGAGCGGGAGCAGGCACAGATACGCAGTATTTT | CASSQRAGAGTDTQYF
TRBJ2-1 | . | 11 | TRBV5-4 | . | TGTGCCAGCAGCTTAGGGGTAGGGGAGTTCTTC | CASSLGVGEFF
TRBJ2-6 | . | 16 | TRBV28 | few | TGTGCCAGCAGTTCCATCCTACGGACAGGGGCCAACGTCCTGACTTTC | CASSSILRTGANVLTF
TRBJ2-1 | TRBD2 | 15 | TRBV20-1 | few | TGCAGTGCTGACCCGACTAGCGGGAGCAGGAATGAGCAGTTCTTC | CSADPTSGSRNEQFF
TRBJ2-5 | . | 14 | TRBV7-9 | many | TGTGCCAGCAGCTTAGACTCGGGAGTAGAGACCCAGTACTTC | CASSLDSGVETQYF
TRBJ1-2 | . | 15 | TRBV2 | . | TGTGCCAGCCCTACCTCGGGGCCCGAGGCCTATGGCTACACCTTC | CASPTSGPEAYGYTF
TRBJ2-1 | TRBD2 | 18 | TRBV6-2/TRBV6-3 | . | TGTGCCAGCAGTTACCCCAGACTAGCGGACACCCCCTACAATGAGCAGTTCTTC | CASSYPRLADTPYNEQFF
TRBJ2-3 | . | 15 | TRBV4-3 | few | TGCGCCAGCAGCCAAGACAGTACCTACACGGATACGCAGTATTTT | CASSQDSTYTDTQYF
TRBJ1-1 | . | 16 | TRBV5-1 | many | TGCGCCAGCAGCTCCAAGATGGGGACGGGTAACACTGAAGCTTTCTTT | CASSSKMGTGNTEAFF